This T cell receptor beta chain was observed in a study of cytomegalovirus exposure and HLA in healthy donors. V lost 0 bases to trimming and J lost 5 bases, with 22 bases between them. Germline V gives CDR1 GTSNPN, CDR2 SVGIG (reference sequence). The CDR3 covers 17 residues. 60 Vbeta and 13 Jbeta primers were used in PCR. Assay: immunoSEQ multiplex PCR; the TCRdb copy retains only in-frame clones and omits some. The sample has under 110,000 clones; 75% are singletons. V and J are TRBV30 and TRBJ2-5; D is possibly TRBD2 (7 bases). This TCR was recovered from a male donor in good health and CMV-seropositive. The sequencing sample was made of PBMCs. The CDR3 sequence is CAWSVHGGGSPLETQYF. DNA of the CDR3: TGTGCCTGGAGTGTACATGGGGGCGGGAGTCCTTTGGAGACCCAGTACTTC.